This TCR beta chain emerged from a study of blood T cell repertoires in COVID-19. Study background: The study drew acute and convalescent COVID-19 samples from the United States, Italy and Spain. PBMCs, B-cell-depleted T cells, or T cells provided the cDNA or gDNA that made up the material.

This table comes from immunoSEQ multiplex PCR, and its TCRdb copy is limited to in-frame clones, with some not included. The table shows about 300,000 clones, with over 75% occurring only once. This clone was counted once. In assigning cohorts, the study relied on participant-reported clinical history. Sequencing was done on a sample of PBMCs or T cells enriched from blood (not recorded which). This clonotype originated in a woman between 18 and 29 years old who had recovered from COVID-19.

Here the CDR3 DNA reads TGTGCCAGTAGTCTCGGGGGAATTGCACAAGAGACCCAGTACTTC. As protein: CASSLGGIAQETQYF. This sequence joins TRBV19 and TRBJ2-5; D perhaps matches TRBD2 (6 bases). This CDR3 is built from 15 residues. CDR1 is LNHDA and CDR2 is SQIVND in the germline V gene (reference sequence). Trimming took off 5 bases at V and 2 bases at J, with 15 bases between the two ends. The full variable domain, with the rest looked up from reference TRBV19 and TRBJ2-5, is DGGITQSPKYLFRKEGQNVTLSCEQNLNHDAMYWYRQDPGQGLRLIYYSQIVNDFQKGDIAEGYSVSREKKESFPLTVTSAQKNPTAFYLCASSLGGIAQETQYFGPGTRLLVL.